The 9 T cell receptor beta chains reported below all come from one sample, sequenced in a study of cytomegalovirus exposure and HLA in healthy donors. PCR involved 60 Vbeta and 13 Jbeta primers. The data were produced by immunoSEQ multiplex PCR, yet TCRdb's version contains in-frame clones alone and is incomplete. The repertoire includes over 100,000 clones, nearly 70% of them detected once, and about 5.5% sits in the top ten. The sequenced sample consisted of PBMCs. The receptors originated from a woman aged 65 to 85 in good health and CMV-seropositive.

The genes are TRBV10-3 and TRBJ1-6, with 8 nucleotides matching TRBD1. In germline, CDR1 is ENHRY, CDR2 SYGVKD. The V and J ends lost 11 bases and 10 bases, in that order; junction bases with no gene match: 10. This CDR3 has 13 amino acids. The CDR3 protein is CAAGTGGGSPLHF. The CDR3 DNA follows: TGTGCCGCCGGCACAGGGGGGGGATCACCCCTCCACTTT.

The V call is TRBV7-3, the J call TRBJ2-1, with a tentative D call TRBD2 (5 bases). The CDR3 spans 12 residues. V was shortened by 5 bases and J by 10 bases, with 12 bases between the two germline ends. Germline V CDR1 and CDR2: SGHTA, FQGTGA. The CDR3 here is CASSPPGKEQFF. The CDR3 nucleotides read TGTGCCAGCAGCCCCCCCGGGAAGGAGCAGTTCTTC.

The chain combines TRBV5-8 with TRBJ1-2; 7 bases match TRBD1. Germline V gene data show CDR1 as SGHTS and CDR2 as YDEGEE. The trim removed 3 bases at V and 5 bases at J, leaving 10 bases unmatched. The CDR3 runs 15 residues. The CDR3 DNA reads TGTGCCAGCAGCTCAGCCGGGACAGACGGGTATGGCTACACCTTC. Its translation is CASSSAGTDGYGYTF.

V and J are TRBV5-1 and TRBJ2-3; D unresolved. Trimming removed 3 bases at V and 4 bases at J, with 9 bases between. CDR1 is SGHRS and CDR2 is YFSETQ in the germline V gene. CDR3 length: 13 amino acids. The CDR3: CASSSPVPDTQYF. The CDR3 DNA follows: TGCGCCAGCAGCTCCCCGGTCCCAGATACGCAGTATTTT.

In nucleotides, the CDR3 is TGTGCCATCAGTGAGACTAGCGGGGGGTCCAGTGAGCAGTTCTTC. Translated: CAISETSGGSSEQFF. This chain links TRBV10-3 with TRBJ2-1, with 12 bases identical to TRBD2. Germline loops: CDR1 ENHRY, CDR2 SYGVKD. The CDR3 is 15 amino acids. V dropped 2 bases and J dropped 9; count of bases not matched to a gene: 5.

This clone was observed a handful of times. The genes are TRBV4-2 and TRBJ2-3, with D unclear. V dropped 3 bases and J dropped 0 bases, with 7 bases sitting between them. The CDR3 length is 14 residues. CDR1 LGHNA and CDR2 YNFKEQ come from the germline V gene. In nucleotides, the CDR3 is TGTGCCAGCAGCCACCCCATGAGCACAGATACGCAGTATTTT. Encoded protein: CASSHPMSTDTQYF.

The chain combines TRBV2 with TRBJ1-2; D perhaps matches TRBD1 (5 bases). Germline CDR1 and CDR2: SNHLY and FYNNEI. There are 13 residues in the CDR3. V was clipped by 2 bases and J by 4 bases, with 8 bases between them. CDR3 residues: CASSERTTYGYTF. CDR3 in DNA: TGTGCCAGCAGTGAAAGGACAACCTATGGCTACACCTTC.

The V and J genes are TRBV7-6 and TRBJ1-2; TRBD1 matches at 7 bases. J gave up 6 bases and V 8 bases, and 12 bases lay outside the gene matches. This CDR3 spans 14 amino acids. Germline CDR1 reads SGHVS; CDR2 reads FNYEAQ. This chain's CDR3 is CASAEIGGLDGYTF. CDR3 nucleotide sequence: TGTGCCAGCGCCGAGATAGGGGGCCTAGATGGCTACACCTTC.

This chain joins TRBV7-9 and TRBJ2-7, with 7 bases fitting TRBD1. V trimming: 0 bases; J trimming: 6 bases; junction bases outside the gene matches: 11. The germline V gene has CDR1 SEHNR and CDR2 FQNEAQ (reference sequence). The CDR3 loop spans 16 amino acids. In nucleotides, the CDR3 is TGTGCCAGCAGCTTAGCGAATAAGACAGGGCTTCGCGAGCAGTACTTC. Protein: CASSLANKTGLREQYF.